These 7 T cell receptor beta chains came from one sample sequenced in a study of CD4 T cells in relation to SARS-CoV-2 and coronaviruses. Sequencing used immunoSEQ multiplex PCR; TCRdb keeps in-frame clones, though not all of them. Here the sample spans about 43,000 clones, approximately 80% being singletons. Antigens of these TCRs are unknown. Sequencing input: naive CD4+ T cells from PBMCs, cultured in vitro. Specified subset: naive CD4+ T cells isolated by negative enrichment. The origin of the receptors is an adult with COVID-19.

V usage is TRBV2 and J usage is TRBJ1-4; perhaps TRBD1 as D (6 bases). The V end lost 3 bases, the J end lost 7 bases, and 12 bases lay between the germline ends. Germline CDR1 SNHLY, CDR2 FYNNEI. The CDR3 totals 14 residues. The CDR3 DNA is TGTGCCAGCAGTGAGGGGGCAGGCAGTGAAAAACTGTTTTTT. This codes for CASSEGAGSEKLFF.

The chain uses TRBV27 and TRBJ1-1; perhaps TRBD1 as D (5 bases). In germline, CDR1 is MNHEY, CDR2 SMNVEV (reference sequence). Trimming pared 3 bases from V and 7 bases from J, leaving 6 bases between. The CDR3 totals 11 residues. In DNA, the CDR3 is TGTGCCAGCAGTTTGGGGGTTGAAGCTTTCTTT. It translates to CASSLGVEAFF.

The chain links TRBV28 to TRBJ2-7; D gene ambiguous. The germline gives CDR1 MDHEN, CDR2 SYDVKM. This CDR3 region has 13 residues. V shed 6 bases and J shed 0 bases, with 9 bases lying between them. The CDR3 DNA sequence: TGTGCCAGCAGGGAAAAATACTCCTACGAGCAGTACTTC. Amino acid sequence: CASREKYSYEQYF.

This rearrangement joins TRBV6-5 to TRBJ2-5, with D unresolved. In germline, CDR1 is MNHEY, CDR2 SVGAGI. With 5 bases removed from V and 4 bases from J, the gap between germline ends came to 11 bases. This CDR3 spans 13 amino acids. The CDR3 reads CASSRSRRETQYF. CDR3 DNA: TGTGCCAGCAGTCGTAGTAGGCGAGAGACCCAGTACTTC.

This clone has a handful of counts. The chain combines TRBV7-2 with TRBJ1-2; the D gene is possibly TRBD1 (5 bases). Trimming stripped 5 bases from V and 3 bases from J, with 13 bases between. Germline CDR1 SGHTA, CDR2 FQGNSA. This CDR3 contains 14 residues. DNA of the CDR3: TGTGCCAGCAGCGGGAGGACACACGACTATGGCTACACCTTC. Amino acids: CASSGRTHDYGYTF.

The V and J genes are TRBV7-9 and TRBJ2-5, with 8 bases aligning to TRBD1. The CDR3 contains 16 residues. CDR1 is SEHNR and CDR2 is FQNEAQ in the germline V gene (reference sequence). The V segment lost 5 bases and the J segment 2 bases; nucleotides outside the gene matches: 10. The CDR3 is CASSHTPGQGQETQYF. DNA of the CDR3: TGTGCCAGCAGCCATACACCCGGACAGGGACAAGAGACCCAGTACTTC.

This chain uses TRBV6-6 with TRBJ1-1, with 8 bases matching TRBD1. The V gene end was trimmed by 5 bases and the J gene end by 3 bases; junction bases not matched to a gene: 8. Germline values: CDR1 MNHNY, CDR2 SVGAGI (reference sequence). The CDR3 totals 15 residues. The CDR3: CASSAQGAVDTEAFF. CDR3 in DNA: TGTGCCAGCAGTGCCCAGGGGGCGGTAGACACTGAAGCTTTCTTT.